The T cell receptor (beta chain) under discussion was sequenced for a study of blood T cell repertoires in COVID-19. Across the whole study: Acute and convalescent COVID-19 specimens originated in the United States, Italy and Spain. T cells, B-cell-depleted T cells, or PBMCs supplied cDNA or gDNA.

The length of the CDR3 is 14 residues. V was clipped by 5 bases and J by 7 bases; unmatched bases: 5. Germline CDR1 reads SNHLY; CDR2 reads FYNNEI. Original methodology: The assay estimated nucleated cells by amplifying reference gene primers. Profiled with immunoSEQ multiplex PCR; TCRdb holds only in-frame clones, not every one. V and J calls and clone size are as listed in that table; D and trimming were resolved from the DNA. The table has around 230,000 clones, roughly 80% seen once. Specimen: peripheral blood. This receptor was obtained from a woman aged 80 or over with acute or convalescent COVID-19. The chain joins TRBV2 to TRBJ1-5, with TRBD1 matching over 10 bases. The chain's CDR3 is CASSFGQGGQPQHF. CDR3 nucleotide sequence: TGTGCCAGCAGTTTCGGACAGGGGGGACAGCCCCAGCATTTT.